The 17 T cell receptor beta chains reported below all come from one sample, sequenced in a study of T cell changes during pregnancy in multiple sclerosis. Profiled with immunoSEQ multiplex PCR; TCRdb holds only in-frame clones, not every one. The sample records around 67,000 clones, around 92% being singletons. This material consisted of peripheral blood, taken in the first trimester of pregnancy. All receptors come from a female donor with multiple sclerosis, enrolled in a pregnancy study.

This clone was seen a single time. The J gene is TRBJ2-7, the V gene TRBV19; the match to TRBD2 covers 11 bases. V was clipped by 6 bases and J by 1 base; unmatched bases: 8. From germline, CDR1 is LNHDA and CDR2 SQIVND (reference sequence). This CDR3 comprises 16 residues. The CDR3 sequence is CASRMSLAGGSYEQYF. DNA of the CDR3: TGTGCCAGTAGGATGAGTCTAGCGGGAGGATCCTACGAGCAGTACTTC.

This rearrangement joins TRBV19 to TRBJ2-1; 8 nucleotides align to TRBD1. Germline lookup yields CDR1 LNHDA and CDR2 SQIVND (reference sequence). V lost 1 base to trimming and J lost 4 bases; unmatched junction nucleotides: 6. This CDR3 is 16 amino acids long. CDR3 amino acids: CASSIGGQVLYNEQFF. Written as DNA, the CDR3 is TGTGCCAGTAGTATAGGGGGACAGGTTTTATACAATGAGCAGTTCTTC.

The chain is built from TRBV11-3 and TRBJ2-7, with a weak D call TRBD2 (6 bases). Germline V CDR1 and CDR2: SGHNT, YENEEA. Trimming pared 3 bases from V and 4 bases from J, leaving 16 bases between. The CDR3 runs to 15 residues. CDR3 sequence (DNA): TGTGCCAGCAGCTTTTCGCGGGACCCAACGTACGAGCAGTACTTC. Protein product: CASSFSRDPTYEQYF.

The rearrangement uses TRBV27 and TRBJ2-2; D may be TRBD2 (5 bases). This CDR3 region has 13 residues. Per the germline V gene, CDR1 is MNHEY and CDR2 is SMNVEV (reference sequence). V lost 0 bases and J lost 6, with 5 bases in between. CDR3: CASSLSGAGELFF. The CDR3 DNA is TGTGCCAGCAGTTTATCCGGGGCCGGGGAGCTGTTTTTT.

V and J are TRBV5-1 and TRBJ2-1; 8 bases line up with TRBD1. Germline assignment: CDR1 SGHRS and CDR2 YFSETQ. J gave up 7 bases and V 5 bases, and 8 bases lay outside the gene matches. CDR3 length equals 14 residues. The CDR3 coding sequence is TGCGCCAGCAGTTCACCGGGACAGGTAAATGAGCAGTTCTTC. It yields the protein CASSSPGQVNEQFF.

CDR3 in DNA: TGTGCCAGCAGCATTAGCGGTAGCTTAAGGGACGAGCAGTACTTC. Translation: CASSISGSLRDEQYF. The chain employs TRBV28 and TRBJ2-7; D possibly corresponds to TRBD2 (6 bases). Germline values: CDR1 MDHEN, CDR2 SYDVKM. This CDR3 spans 15 amino acids. Trimming cost V 6 bases and J 5 bases, with 20 bases left between them.

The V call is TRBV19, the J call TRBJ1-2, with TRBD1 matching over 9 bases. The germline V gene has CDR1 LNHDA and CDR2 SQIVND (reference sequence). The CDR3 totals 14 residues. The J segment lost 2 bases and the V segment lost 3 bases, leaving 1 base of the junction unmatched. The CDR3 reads CASSIGTGNYGYTF. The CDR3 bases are TGTGCCAGTAGTATTGGGACAGGGAACTATGGCTACACCTTC. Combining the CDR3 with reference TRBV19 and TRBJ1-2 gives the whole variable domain DGGITQSPKYLFRKEGQNVTLSCEQNLNHDAMYWYRQDPGQGLRLIYYSQIVNDFQKGDIAEGYSVSREKKESFPLTVTSAQKNPTAFYLCASSIGTGNYGYTFGSGTRLTVV.

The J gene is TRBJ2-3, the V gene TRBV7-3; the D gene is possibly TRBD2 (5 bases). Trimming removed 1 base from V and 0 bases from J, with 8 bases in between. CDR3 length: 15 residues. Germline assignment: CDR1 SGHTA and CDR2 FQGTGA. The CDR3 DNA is TGTGCCAGCAGCTTAATGGGCGGGAGCACAGATACGCAGTATTTT. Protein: CASSLMGGSTDTQYF.

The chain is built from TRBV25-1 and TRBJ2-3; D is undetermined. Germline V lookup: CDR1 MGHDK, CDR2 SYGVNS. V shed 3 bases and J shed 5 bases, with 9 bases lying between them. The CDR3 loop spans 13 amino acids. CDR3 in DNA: TGTGCCAGCAGTGAGACATCAGGAGATACGCAGTATTTT. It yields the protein CASSETSGDTQYF. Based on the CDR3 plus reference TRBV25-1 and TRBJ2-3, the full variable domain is EADIYQTPRYLVIGTGKKITLECSQTMGHDKMYWYQQDPGMELHLIHYSYGVNSTEKGDLSSESTVSRIRTEHFPLTLESARPSHTSQYLCASSETSGDTQYFGPGTRLTVL.

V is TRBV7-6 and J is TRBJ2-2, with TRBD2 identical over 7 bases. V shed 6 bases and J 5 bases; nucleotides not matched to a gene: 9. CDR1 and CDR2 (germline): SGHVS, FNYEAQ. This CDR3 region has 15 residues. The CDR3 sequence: CASSGWEGKTGELFF. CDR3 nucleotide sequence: TGTGCCAGCAGTGGCTGGGAGGGCAAAACCGGGGAGCTGTTTTTT.

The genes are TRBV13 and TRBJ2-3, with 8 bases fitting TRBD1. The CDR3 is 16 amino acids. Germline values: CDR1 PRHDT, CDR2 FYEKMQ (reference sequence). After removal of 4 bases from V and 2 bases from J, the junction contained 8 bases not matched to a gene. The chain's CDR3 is CASSSLTGAITDTQYF. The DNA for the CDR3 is TGTGCCAGCAGCTCTCTGACAGGGGCCATCACAGATACGCAGTATTTT.

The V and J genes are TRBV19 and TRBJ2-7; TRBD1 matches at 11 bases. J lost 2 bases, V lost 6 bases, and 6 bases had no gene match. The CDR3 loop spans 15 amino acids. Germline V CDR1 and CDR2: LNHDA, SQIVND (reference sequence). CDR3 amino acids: CASRDPGQGAYEQYF. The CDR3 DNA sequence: TGTGCCAGTAGAGACCCGGGACAGGGGGCCTACGAGCAGTACTTC.

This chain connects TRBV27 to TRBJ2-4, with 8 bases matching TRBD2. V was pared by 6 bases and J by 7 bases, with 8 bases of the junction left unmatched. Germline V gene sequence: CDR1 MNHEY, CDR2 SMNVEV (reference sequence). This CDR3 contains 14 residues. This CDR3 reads CASSFSTGGNIQYF. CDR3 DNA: TGTGCCAGCAGCTTTTCAACGGGAGGGAACATTCAGTACTTC.

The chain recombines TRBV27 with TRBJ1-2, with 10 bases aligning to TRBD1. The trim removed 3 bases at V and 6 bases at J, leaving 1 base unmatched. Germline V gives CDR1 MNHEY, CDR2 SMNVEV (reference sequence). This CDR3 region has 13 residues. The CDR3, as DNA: TGTGCCAGCAGTTTCGGGACAGGGGATGGCTACACCTTC. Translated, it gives CASSFGTGDGYTF.

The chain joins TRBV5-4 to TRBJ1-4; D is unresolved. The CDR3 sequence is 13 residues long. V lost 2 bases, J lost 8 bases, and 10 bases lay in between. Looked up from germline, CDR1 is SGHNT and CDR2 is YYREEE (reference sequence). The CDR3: CASSFELREKLFF. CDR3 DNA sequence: TGTGCCAGCAGCTTTGAATTGCGCGAAAAACTGTTTTTT.

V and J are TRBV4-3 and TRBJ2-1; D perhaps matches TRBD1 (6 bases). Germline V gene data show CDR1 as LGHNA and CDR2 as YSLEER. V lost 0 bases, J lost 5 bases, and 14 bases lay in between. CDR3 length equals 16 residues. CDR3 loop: CASSQDQAAGDNEQFF. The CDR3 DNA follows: TGCGCCAGCAGCCAAGATCAGGCGGCAGGGGACAATGAGCAGTTCTTC.

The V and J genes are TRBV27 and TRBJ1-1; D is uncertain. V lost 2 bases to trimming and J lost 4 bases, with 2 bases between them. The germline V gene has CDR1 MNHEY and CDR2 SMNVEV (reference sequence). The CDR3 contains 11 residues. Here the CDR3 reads CASSLRTEAFF. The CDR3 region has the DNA TGTGCCAGCAGTTTACGCACTGAAGCTTTCTTT.